What follows describes a single T cell receptor beta chain. What it binds is not known. These data are taken from a study of identical twins. Study-wide findings and caveats: Twins showed weaker excess sharing in their beta out-of-frame sequences.

TCRdb reanalysed the 5' RACE reads using MiXCR and keeps one entry per CDR3 protein. The sample carries approximately 890,000 distinct CDR3 sequences, approximately 13% recorded once. The CDR3 spans 17 residues. Germline loops: CDR1 SGHRS, CDR2 YFSETQ. Germline trimming cut 0 bases from V and 2 bases from J; bases unmatched to any gene: 10. Another study also made use of these data, one on yellow fever vaccine responses in identical twins.

The sequenced sample was PBMCs. The sequence came from a woman younger than 30 in good health. V is TRBV5-1 and J is TRBJ2-5; 7 bases align to TRBD2. This CDR3 reads CASSLDRSPGGQETQYF. CDR3 DNA: TGCGCCAGCAGCTTGGATCGCTCGCCGGGGGGACAAGAGACCCAGTACTTC.